This T cell receptor (beta chain) was sequenced in a study of response to subunit inactivated influenza vaccine. Per germline, CDR1 KGHSH and CDR2 LQKENI. Trimming removed 6 bases at V and 5 bases at J, with 13 bases between. The CDR3 runs 14 residues. The table lists this clonotype with a few counts. The antigen is unknown. TCRdb fed the RT-PCR reads into MiXCR, producing one record per CDR3 protein. Of 700,000 to 800,000 distinct CDR3 sequences in the sample, approximately 18% were seen once. Whole-study results and caveats: Researchers suggested that each seasonal influenza vaccination recruits few new T cells.

This clonotype was sampled from a middle-aged man who received an inactivated influenza vaccine. This chain uses TRBV18 with TRBJ1-4; D uncertain. This specimen consisted of PBMCs from blood, obtained roughly 5 days after vaccination. CDR3 sequence (DNA): TGTGCCAGCTCCCGCGAAGCTTCAAATGAAAAACTGTTTTTT. Protein sequence: CASSREASNEKLFF.